The TCR beta chain under discussion was sequenced for a study of vaccination effects on CD4 cells after COVID-19. Study-level points and caveats: Marked clonal contraction was seen late after vaccination (in both infection- and vaccine-induced clones).

A note on this clone: Its antigen is as yet unknown.

CD4+ T cells specific for antigen were expanded with viral peptide pools by the ViraFEST assay before sequencing. Researchers isolated CD4+ T cells once approximately eleven days of culture had elapsed. Two doses of either BNT162b2 or mRNA-1273 were given to each participant. Half the medium was swapped for IL-2 medium on days 3 and 7. TCRdb keeps only in-frame clones here, not all; method: immunoSEQ multiplex PCR. The data hold 25,000 to 35,000 clones, with about four fifths observed a single time. The sequence was collected from a human donor who received a COVID-19 vaccine. Some clones in this sample may be carry-over from other donors' samples. Specimen: CD4+ T cells from PBMCs cultured with HCoV-NL63 spike peptides, collected after COVID-19 vaccination.

CDR3 loop: CASSGGGNQPQHF. The CDR3 nucleotides read TGTGCCAGCTCGGGGGGCGGTAATCAGCCCCAGCATTTT. This chain links TRBV18 with TRBJ1-5, with D perhaps matching TRBD1 (6 bases). The CDR3 totals 13 residues. CDR1 is KGHSH and CDR2 is LQKENI in the germline V gene. With 6 bases removed from V and 4 bases from J, the gap between germline ends came to 10 bases.